This T cell receptor (beta chain) was identified during a study of blood T cell repertoires in COVID-19. Looking at the study overall: Samples came from the United States, Italy and Spain, spanning acute and convalescent COVID-19.

V gave up 3 bases and J gave up 7 bases; unmatched junction bases: 4. The CDR3 covers 13 residues. Original data processing: Reference gene primers were amplified, and this amplification served to estimate nucleated cell counts. Generated by immunoSEQ multiplex PCR, the TCRdb table keeps only in-frame clones and is missing some. That table is the source of V, J and clone size, and D and trimming were worked out from the DNA. This table holds under 200,000 clones, 83% found once. Source material: peripheral blood. The chain carries TRBV12-3 or TRBV12-4 and TRBJ1-2; TRBD1 aligns across 8 bases. This TCR was sampled from a woman aged 80 or over with acute or convalescent COVID-19. The CDR3 coding sequence is TGTGCCAGCAGTTTCTCAGGGGGCCTTGGCTACACCTTC. Encoded protein: CASSFSGGLGYTF.